This T cell receptor (beta chain) was obtained from a study of cytomegalovirus exposure and HLA in healthy donors. Samples came from healthy bone marrow donors. Primers included in the PCR were 60 Vbeta and 13 Jbeta primers. The assay was immunoSEQ multiplex PCR, and TCRdb's table has in-frame clones only and misses some. The sample yields around 150,000 clones, 60% to 80% seen once. CDR1 is PRHDT, CDR2 FYEKMQ, per germline (reference sequence). CDR3 length: 15 amino acids. V lost 5 bases and J lost 3; bases outside the gene matches: 9. The chain links TRBV13 to TRBJ2-5; TRBD2 matches 7 bases. The TCR was taken from a man aged 45-65 years in good health and CMV-seropositive. The sample consisted of PBMCs. Here the CDR3 DNA reads TGTGCCAGCAGCCGTCCGAATGCGGGGGAAGAGACCCAGTACTTC. Translation gives CASSRPNAGEETQYF.